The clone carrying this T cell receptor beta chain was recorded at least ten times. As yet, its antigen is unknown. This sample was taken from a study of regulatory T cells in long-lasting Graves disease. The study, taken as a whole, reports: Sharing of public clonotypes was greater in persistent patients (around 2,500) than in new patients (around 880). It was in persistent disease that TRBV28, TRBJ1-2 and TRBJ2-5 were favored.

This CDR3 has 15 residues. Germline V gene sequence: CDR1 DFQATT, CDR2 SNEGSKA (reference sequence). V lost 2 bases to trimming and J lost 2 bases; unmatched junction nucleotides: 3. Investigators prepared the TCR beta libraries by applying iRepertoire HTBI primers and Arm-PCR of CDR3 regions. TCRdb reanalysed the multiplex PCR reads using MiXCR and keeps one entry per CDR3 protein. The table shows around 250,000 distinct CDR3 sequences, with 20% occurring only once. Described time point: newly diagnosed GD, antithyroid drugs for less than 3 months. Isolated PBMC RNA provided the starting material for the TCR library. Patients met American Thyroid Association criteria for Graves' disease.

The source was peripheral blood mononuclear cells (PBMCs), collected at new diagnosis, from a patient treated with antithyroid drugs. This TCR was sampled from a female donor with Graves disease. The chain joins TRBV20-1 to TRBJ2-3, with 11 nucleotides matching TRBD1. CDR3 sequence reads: CSARRGQGATDTQYF. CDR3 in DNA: TGCAGTGCTAGACGCGGACAGGGGGCCACAGATACGCAGTATTTT.